What follows are 29 T cell receptor beta chains derived from one specimen sequenced in a study of blood T cells in healthy people across ages. A J-beta primer mix and a sample-barcoded 5' primer were used in a second PCR of about 7 to 11 cycles. In TCRdb, the 5' RACE reads were re-called with MiXCR into one record per CDR3 protein. In the table there are some 920,000 distinct CDR3 sequences, roughly 51% of which are singletons. The specimen was blood. These receptors were obtained from a woman aged 60-70 years in good health.

This clonotype was counted between two and nine times. The chain carries TRBV7-2 and TRBJ2-7; D uncertain. V lost 2 bases to trimming and J lost 7 bases, with 18 bases between them. The CDR3 totals 15 residues. CDR1 is SGHTA and CDR2 is FQGNSA in the germline V gene. The CDR3, as DNA: TGTGCCAGCAGCTTATCCCCAGGATTTTACGTGGAGCAGTACTTC. Its translation: CASSLSPGFYVEQYF.

This chain uses TRBV4-3 with TRBJ2-1; weak D call: TRBD2 (5 bases). Germline values: CDR1 LGHNA, CDR2 YSLEER. With 8 bases removed from V and 5 bases from J, the gap between germline ends came to 25 bases. This CDR3 region has 17 residues. The DNA for the CDR3 is TGCGCCAGCCAAGAGTTGAGCCGGGGTTTCAACCACAATGAGCAGTTCTTC. It codes for CASQELSRGFNHNEQFF.

In nucleotides, the CDR3 is TGTGCCTGGAGCCGCAAACCCACAGATACGCAGTATTTT. Translated, it gives CAWSRKPTDTQYF. This chain links TRBV30 with TRBJ2-3, with D unresolved. The ends were cut back, 3 bases at V and 2 bases at J, with 9 bases in the middle. The germline CDR1 and CDR2 sequences are GTSNPN and SVGIG (reference sequence). The CDR3 is made up of 13 amino acids.

The V gene is TRBV10-3, the J gene TRBJ2-1; possibly TRBD2 for D (7 bases). V was pared by 4 bases and J by 1 base, with 20 bases between. This CDR3 is 18 amino acids long. Germline CDR1 ENHRY, CDR2 SYGVKD. CDR3: CAISGGGASEYSYNEQFF. The CDR3 coding sequence is TGTGCCATCAGTGGAGGGGGGGCTAGCGAGTATTCCTACAATGAGCAGTTCTTC.

This clonotype was counted between two and nine times. The CDR3 bases are TGTGCCAGCAGTCCGACTAGTTACTACGAGCAGTACTTC. It yields the protein CASSPTSYYEQYF. The J gene is TRBJ2-4, the V gene TRBV7-9, with D maybe TRBD2 (6 bases). TRBJ2-7 matches the DNA end more closely, so the J call is doubtful. CDR1 and CDR2 (germline): SEHNR, FQNEAQ (reference sequence). This CDR3 comprises 13 residues.

This clonotype came up a few times. The rearrangement links TRBV20-1 to TRBJ2-5; 10 nucleotides agree with TRBD2. The CDR3 extends over 14 amino acids. Germline assignment: CDR1 DFQATT and CDR2 SNEGSKA (reference sequence). The trim removed 0 bases at V and 11 bases at J, leaving 9 bases unmatched. This chain's CDR3 is CSARDILAGVQQYF. The CDR3 DNA is TGCAGTGCTAGAGATATCCTAGCGGGAGTTCAGCAGTACTTC.

There are a few counts of this clonotype. This sequence joins TRBV7-9 and TRBJ1-2, with 11 nucleotides matching TRBD1. Trimming removed 3 bases from V and 7 bases from J; junction bases left unmatched: 4. The germline V gene has CDR1 SEHNR and CDR2 FQNEAQ (reference sequence). This CDR3 is built from 14 residues. CDR3 sequence (DNA): TGTGCCAGCAGCTTCGGACAGGGGGCGGGTGGCTACACCTTC. Amino acids: CASSFGQGAGGYTF. Looking up the rest from reference TRBV7-9 and TRBJ1-2 gives the full variable domain: DTGVSQNPRHKITKRGQNVTFRCDPISEHNRLYWYRQTLGQGPEFLTYFQNEAQLEKSRLLSDRFSAERPKGSFSTLEIQRTEQGDSAMYLCASSFGQGAGGYTFGSGTRLTVV.

This clonotype was picked up a small number of times. This rearrangement joins TRBV6-6 to TRBJ2-5; TRBD2 matches 7 bases. Germline CDR1 and CDR2: MNHNY and SVGAGI (reference sequence). The CDR3 covers 12 residues. V shed 7 bases and J 5 bases; nucleotides not matched to a gene: 4. Here the CDR3 reads CASTSGGETQYF. The CDR3 nucleotides read TGTGCCAGCACCTCCGGGGGGGAGACCCAGTACTTC.

The chain uses TRBV27 and TRBJ2-1; D is undetermined. This CDR3 has 13 amino acids. With 3 bases removed from V and 2 bases from J, the gap between germline ends came to 5 bases. From germline, CDR1 is MNHEY and CDR2 SMNVEV (reference sequence). CDR3 protein: CASSFFAYNEQFF. The CDR3 DNA follows: TGTGCCAGCAGTTTTTTTGCCTACAATGAGCAGTTCTTC.

J is TRBJ2-3 and V is TRBV12-3 or TRBV12-4, with a tentative D call TRBD1 (6 bases). The CDR3 is 15 amino acids. Trimming removed 7 bases from V and 2 bases from J, with 16 bases in between. Here the CDR3 reads CASTDWTAYTDTQYF. The CDR3 nucleotides read TGTGCCAGCACCGACTGGACAGCTTACACAGATACGCAGTATTTT.

There are a few counts of this clonotype. The chain uses TRBV7-2 and TRBJ2-3; TRBD1 might be the D (5 bases). This CDR3 spans 17 amino acids. CDR1 is SGHTA and CDR2 is FQGNSA in the germline V gene. The V gene lost 2 bases and the J gene lost 5 bases, with 20 bases spanning the gap. The CDR3 nucleotides read TGTGCCAGCAGCTTAACGGGCCAGGGTTCGGGTGGAGATACGCAGTATTTT. Amino acids: CASSLTGQGSGGDTQYF.

The chain has TRBV7-9 and TRBJ2-3; TRBD2 aligns across 8 bases. The V gene's germline CDR1 is SEHNR and CDR2 FQNEAQ (reference sequence). V lost 4 bases, J lost 4 bases, and 7 bases stayed unmatched. There are 15 residues in the CDR3. CDR3 nucleotide sequence: TGTGCCAGCAGCTCGGAAGCGGGAGTGTCAGATACGCAGTATTTT. This encodes CASSSEAGVSDTQYF.

The V gene is TRBV28, the J gene TRBJ2-5, with 9 bases identical to TRBD2. This CDR3 is built from 13 residues. The J segment lost 2 bases and the V segment lost 7 bases, leaving 2 bases of the junction unmatched. Germline CDR1 MDHEN, CDR2 SYDVKM. The CDR3 reads CASIAGVQETQYF. The CDR3 nucleotides are TGTGCCAGCATAGCGGGAGTTCAAGAGACCCAGTACTTC.

The chain has TRBV4-1 and TRBJ2-3, with 9 bases fitting TRBD1. This CDR3 is built from 17 residues. The J segment lost 0 bases and the V segment lost 0 bases, leaving 4 bases of the junction unmatched. CDR1 and CDR2 (germline): MGHRA, YSYEKL. This CDR3 is CASSQDGTGSSTDTQYF. The CDR3 nucleotides read TGCGCCAGCAGCCAAGACGGGACAGGGTCTAGCACAGATACGCAGTATTTT.

This chain uses TRBV6-2 or TRBV6-3 with TRBJ2-5; D unresolved. Trimming took off 2 bases at V and 5 bases at J, with 9 bases between the two ends. The CDR3 is 13 amino acids. The germline CDR1 and CDR2 sequences are MNHEY and SVGEGT. The CDR3 reads CASSYQELETQYF. DNA of the CDR3: TGTGCCAGCAGTTACCAAGAATTGGAGACCCAGTACTTC.

This clonotype occurred a few times. The CDR3 loop is CASSTGTPLCGQYF. CDR3 DNA sequence: TGTGCCAGCAGCACCGGGACACCTCTGTGCGGGCAGTACTTC. This chain uses TRBV7-9 with TRBJ2-7; tentative D call: TRBD1 (6 bases). This CDR3 is 14 amino acids long. Trimming removed 5 bases from V and 9 bases from J, with 20 bases in between. Germline CDR1 SEHNR, CDR2 FQNEAQ (reference sequence).

The rearrangement joins TRBV6-2 or TRBV6-3 to TRBJ2-7; a weak D match, TRBD2 (5 bases). Trimming took 2 bases from V and 2 from J, leaving 19 bases between them. Per germline, CDR1 MNHEY and CDR2 SVGEGT. The CDR3 is made up of 17 amino acids. CDR3 protein: CASSYVLGGLNTYEQYF. The DNA for the CDR3 is TGTGCCAGCAGTTACGTTCTTGGCGGGTTAAATACCTACGAGCAGTACTTC.

The chain has TRBV5-1 and TRBJ2-3; TRBD2 aligns across 14 bases. The CDR3 loop spans 16 amino acids. Per germline, CDR1 SGHRS and CDR2 YFSETQ. Trimming cost V 4 bases and J 4 bases; bases outside gene matches: 5. The chain's CDR3 is CASSRGLAGESDTQYF. CDR3 nucleotide sequence: TGCGCCAGCAGCAGGGGACTAGCGGGAGAGTCAGATACGCAGTATTTT. Looking up the rest from reference TRBV5-1 and TRBJ2-3 gives the full variable domain: KAGVTQTPRYLIKTRGQQVTLSCSPISGHRSVSWYQQTPGQGLQFLFEYFSETQRNKGNFPGRFSGRQFSNSRSEMNVSTLELGDSALYLCASSRGLAGESDTQYFGPGTRLTVL.

On this clonotype itself: The junction departs from the called germline gene at one end, perhaps through a read error. The J gene is TRBJ2-7, the V gene TRBV30; D may be TRBD1 or TRBD2 (5 bases each). Germline-derived CDR1 and CDR2 are GTSNPN and SVGIG (reference sequence). This CDR3 comprises 15 residues. The CDR3: CAWSWAGRPSDEQYF. The CDR3 nucleotides are TGTGCCTGGAGCTGGGCAGGGAGACCCTCCGACGAGCAGTACTTC.

The chain couples TRBV6-1 to TRBJ2-7; TRBD2 matches at 7 bases. Germline V CDR1 and CDR2: MNHNS, SASEGT. The CDR3 is 13 residues long. The CDR3 protein is CASVRTRAYEQYF. The CDR3 DNA follows: TGTGCTAGCGTCAGGACTAGGGCCTACGAGCAGTACTTC.

In this sample, this clonotype turned up many times. The J gene is TRBJ2-4, the V gene TRBV2; the D gene is possibly TRBD2 (6 bases). Germline CDR1 SNHLY, CDR2 FYNNEI. V lost 4 bases and J lost 0, with 13 bases in between. The CDR3 extends over 16 amino acids. CDR3 region: CASSGSGTGAKNIQYF. The DNA for the CDR3 is TGTGCCAGCAGTGGTAGCGGAACAGGAGCCAAAAACATTCAGTACTTC.

V is TRBV4-2 and J is TRBJ2-7; the D is unclear. V was shortened by 4 bases and J by 7 bases, with 17 bases between the two germline ends. Germline-derived CDR1 and CDR2 are LGHNA and YNFKEQ. CDR3 length: 14 residues. The chain's CDR3 is CASSPLSAYNEQYF. CDR3 coding DNA: TGTGCCAGCAGCCCTTTGTCAGCCTACAATGAGCAGTACTTC.

J is TRBJ1-1 and V is TRBV6-5; D is uncertain. Trimming stripped 0 bases from V and 2 bases from J, with 13 bases between. This CDR3 comprises 16 residues. Germline CDR1 and CDR2: MNHEY and SVGAGI. CDR3 protein: CASSYSVGGFNTEAFF. The DNA of the CDR3 is TGTGCCAGCAGTTACTCGGTTGGAGGATTTAACACTGAAGCTTTCTTT.

This clonotype was recorded a few times. The V call is TRBV5-5, the J call TRBJ1-4; 8 nucleotides match TRBD1. The CDR3 is made up of 14 amino acids. Trimming removed 3 bases from V and 8 bases from J; junction bases left unmatched: 6. Germline V gene sequence: CDR1 SGHKS, CDR2 YYEKEE (reference sequence). Here the CDR3 reads CASSYATGEEKLFF. The CDR3 DNA reads as TGTGCCAGCAGCTACGCGACAGGGGAGGAAAAACTGTTTTTT.

The chain has TRBV14 and TRBJ2-3; TRBD2 is a possible D gene (6 bases). Germline V gives CDR1 SGHDN, CDR2 FVKESK. V was cut by 0 bases and J by 1 base, with 11 bases left in between. This CDR3 is 16 amino acids long. DNA of the CDR3: TGTGCCAGCAGCCAAGATCGGAGGGGCCGCACAGATACGCAGTATTTT. Its protein is CASSQDRRGRTDTQYF.

This clonotype was recorded once. The V call is TRBV12-3 or TRBV12-4, the J call TRBJ2-1; tentatively, D is TRBD1 or TRBD2 (6 bases each). This CDR3 contains 15 residues. Trimming pared 2 bases from V and 6 bases from J, leaving 14 bases between. CDR3: CASSLLAGEANEQFF. The CDR3 nucleotides are TGTGCCAGCAGTTTATTGGCAGGGGAGGCCAATGAGCAGTTCTTC.

The rearrangement joins TRBV6-6 to TRBJ2-7; 8 bases align to TRBD1. Germline CDR1 MNHNY, CDR2 SVGAGI (reference sequence). The V and J ends lost 6 bases and 5 bases, in that order; junction bases with no gene match: 3. The CDR3 totals 12 residues. The DNA for the CDR3 is TGTGCCAGCAGAGACAGGGGACACGAGCAGTACTTC. As protein: CASRDRGHEQYF.

CDR3 protein: CASSSPIRAEQYF. DNA of the CDR3: TGTGCCAGCAGCTCCCCGATTAGGGCCGAGCAGTACTTC. The genes are TRBV12-3 or TRBV12-4 and TRBJ2-4; D ambiguous. The end of the DNA fits TRBJ2-7 better, so the J call may be wrong. The CDR3 spans 13 residues.

This clonotype turned up a few times. With a much larger clone just one base away, this may be a read error. The chain is built from TRBV3-1 and TRBJ2-5; D unclear. TRBJ2-7 matches the DNA end more closely, so the J call is doubtful. The CDR3 is 12 amino acids. The germline V gene has CDR1 LGHDT and CDR2 YNNKEL (reference sequence). This chain's CDR3 is CASSQVGNEQYF. CDR3 in DNA: TGTGCCAGCAGCCAAGTGGGCAACGAGCAGTACTTC.